Listed here are 15 T cell receptor beta chains from one sample, sequenced in a study of shared T cell receptors in the human thymus. Here immunoSEQ multiplex PCR was the method, and the copy in TCRdb shows in-frame clones only, minus some. The table lists fewer than 700,000 clones, roughly 90% of them singletons, with 0.0095% to 0.011% in the top ten. These same records also appear under a second study, on human thymus T cells.

The sequencing input was thymocytes. The receptors were sampled from a boy younger than two with a congenital heart defect.

The rearrangement uses TRBV18 and TRBJ2-2; no definite D call. V was cut by 3 bases and J by 4 bases, with 15 bases left in between. This CDR3 comprises 16 residues. Germline V gene lookup returns CDR1 KGHSH and CDR2 LQKENI. DNA for the CDR3: TGTGCCAGCTCACCCGAACTCCCCCGTGGCACCGGGGAGCTGTTTTTT. Translated: CASSPELPRGTGELFF.

This rearrangement joins TRBV27 to TRBJ2-5; 8 bases align to TRBD2. The V and J ends lost 4 bases and 4 bases, in that order; junction bases with no gene match: 17. CDR1 is MNHEY and CDR2 is SMNVEV in the germline V gene (reference sequence). The CDR3 runs to 18 residues. CDR3 in DNA: TGTGCCAGCAGTTCCATCCCCCCCGGGAGGGCCTACTCAGAGACCCAGTACTTC. Translated, it gives CASSSIPPGRAYSETQYF.

This clone has a handful of counts. The rearrangement joins TRBV4-2 to TRBJ2-7; no definite D call. The germline V gene has CDR1 LGHNA and CDR2 YNFKEQ. CDR3 length equals 10 residues. Trimming left V 6 bases short and J 4 bases short, with 4 bases between. In nucleotides, the CDR3 is TGTGCCAGCAGGAGATACGAGCAGTACTTC. Translation: CASRRYEQYF.

DNA of the CDR3: TGTGCCAGCAGCGTAGATCCAGCGGAGAACACCGGGGAGCTGTTTTTT. Translated: CASSVDPAENTGELFF. The rearrangement links TRBV9 to TRBJ2-2; tentative D call: TRBD2 (5 bases). There are 16 residues in the CDR3. Per germline, CDR1 SGDLS and CDR2 YYNGEE. V lost 0 bases and J 1 base, leaving 10 bases between the germline ends.

The rearrangement links TRBV27 to TRBJ1-2; D may be TRBD1 (6 bases). This CDR3 contains 13 residues. The V end was cut by 1 base, the J end by 7 bases, with 10 bases between. The germline gives CDR1 MNHEY, CDR2 SMNVEV (reference sequence). Here the CDR3 reads CASSLWGRGGYTF. CDR3 bases: TGTGCCAGCAGTTTATGGGGGCGCGGTGGCTACACCTTC.

Here the CDR3 DNA reads TGCGCCAGCAGCCCGCTCGGGAGATCGGTAGAGACCCAGTACTTC. This gives the protein CASSPLGRSVETQYF. The chain employs TRBV5-1 and TRBJ2-5; tentatively, D is TRBD2 (6 bases). Germline CDR1 is SGHRS and CDR2 is YFSETQ. The CDR3 is 15 amino acids. The ends were cut back, 4 bases at V and 4 bases at J, with 17 bases in the middle. The variable domain in full, completed from reference TRBV5-1 and TRBJ2-5, reads KAGVTQTPRYLIKTRGQQVTLSCSPISGHRSVSWYQQTPGQGLQFLFEYFSETQRNKGNFPGRFSGRQFSNSRSEMNVSTLELGDSALYLCASSPLGRSVETQYFGPGTRLLVL.

V gene TRBV4-1 combines with J gene TRBJ2-5; the D gene is possibly TRBD2 (6 bases). The length of the CDR3 is 18 residues. Trimming shortened V by 0 bases and J by 0 bases, and 17 bases separated the two germline ends. Germline CDR1 MGHRA, CDR2 YSYEKL. This CDR3 reads CASSQDPGTALHQETQYF. As DNA, the CDR3 is TGCGCCAGCAGCCAAGATCCCGGGACTGCCCTTCACCAAGAGACCCAGTACTTC.

The J gene is TRBJ2-1, the V gene TRBV27; TRBD1 matches at 12 bases. The germline V gene has CDR1 MNHEY and CDR2 SMNVEV (reference sequence). Unmatched junction bases numbered 24, after V lost 4 bases and J lost 8 bases. This CDR3 contains 21 residues. This CDR3 reads CASSSGQGAVGVPSGSHEQFF. The CDR3 DNA is TGTGCCAGCAGTTCGGGACAGGGGGCCGTCGGCGTCCCTAGCGGGAGCCATGAGCAGTTCTTC.

The chain joins TRBV5-8 to TRBJ2-6; 10 bases are shared with TRBD2. Unmatched junction bases numbered 5, after V lost 2 bases and J lost 0 bases. Germline-derived CDR1 and CDR2 are SGHTS and YDEGEE. This CDR3 is 18 amino acids long. CDR3 sequence (DNA): TGTGCCAGCAGCTTCCTAGCGGGGGTACCCTCTGGGGCCAACGTCCTGACTTTC. It yields the protein CASSFLAGVPSGANVLTF.

The sample holds one count of this clone. The chain combines TRBV6-4 with TRBJ1-3; TRBD1 agrees at 7 bases. Trimming at V came to 3 bases and at J to 0 bases, leaving 8 bases not matched to a gene. Germline loops: CDR1 MRHNA, CDR2 SNTAGT. There are 17 residues in the CDR3. The CDR3 DNA is TGTGCCAGCAGTGAAGGGGACAGCCTTACCTCTGGAAACACCATATATTTT. Translated, it gives CASSEGDSLTSGNTIYF.

The table lists this clone with a few counts. The V gene is TRBV20-1, the J gene TRBJ2-1; no clear D. Trimming took 6 bases from V and 4 from J, leaving 7 bases between them. CDR1 is DFQATT, CDR2 SNEGSKA, per germline (reference sequence). The CDR3 length is 11 residues. This chain's CDR3 is CSAFGYNEQFF. The CDR3 DNA reads TGCAGTGCCTTCGGTTACAATGAGCAGTTCTTC.

The chain is built from TRBV7-8 and TRBJ2-3; TRBD1 might be the D (6 bases). V lost 1 base and J lost 5, with 13 bases in between. CDR3 size: 15 residues. Germline loops: CDR1 SGHVS, CDR2 FQNEAQ. The CDR3 reads CASSLDRDRIDTQYF. Written as DNA, the CDR3 is TGTGCCAGCAGCTTAGACAGGGATAGGATAGATACGCAGTATTTT.

The chain carries TRBV6-5 and TRBJ2-7; possibly TRBD1 for D (5 bases). Germline-derived CDR1 and CDR2 are MNHEY and SVGAGI. Trimming shortened V by 6 bases and J by 4 bases, and 13 bases separated the two germline ends. This CDR3 region has 13 residues. Here the CDR3 DNA reads TGTGCCAGCAGCCCGGACATCTGTTACGAGCAGTACTTC. The encoded protein is CASSPDICYEQYF.

The V call is TRBV19, the J call TRBJ2-1, with a tentative D call TRBD1 (5 bases). Germline CDR1 reads LNHDA; CDR2 reads SQIVND (reference sequence). V dropped 5 bases and J dropped 8 bases, with 7 bases sitting between them. CDR3 size: 11 residues. In DNA form, the CDR3 reads TGTGCCAGTAGTCAGGGCCATGAGCAGTTCTTC. It specifies CASSQGHEQFF.

This chain links TRBV10-2 with TRBJ2-7; weak D call: TRBD2 (6 bases). The V gene lost 5 bases and the J gene lost 6 bases, with 23 bases spanning the gap. The germline V gene encodes CDR1 WSHSY and CDR2 SAAADI. CDR3 length equals 16 residues. The DNA for the CDR3 is TGCGCCAGCAGTCCCGACTCCCGCGGGGCTGGCGGCGAGCAGTACTTC. Its protein is CASSPDSRGAGGEQYF.